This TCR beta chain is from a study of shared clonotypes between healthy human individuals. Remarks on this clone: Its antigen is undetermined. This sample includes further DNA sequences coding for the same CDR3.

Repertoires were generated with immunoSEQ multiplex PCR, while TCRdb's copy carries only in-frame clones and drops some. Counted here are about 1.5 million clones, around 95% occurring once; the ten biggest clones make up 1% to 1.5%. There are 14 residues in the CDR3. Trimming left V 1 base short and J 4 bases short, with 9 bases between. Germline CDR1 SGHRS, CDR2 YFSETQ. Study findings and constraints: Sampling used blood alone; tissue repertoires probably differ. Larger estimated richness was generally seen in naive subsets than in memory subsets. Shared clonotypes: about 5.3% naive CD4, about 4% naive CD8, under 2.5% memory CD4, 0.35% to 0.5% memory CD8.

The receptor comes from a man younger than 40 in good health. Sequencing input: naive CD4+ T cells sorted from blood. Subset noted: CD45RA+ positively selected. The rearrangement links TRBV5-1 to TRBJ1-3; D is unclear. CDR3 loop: CASSLSSSGNTIYF. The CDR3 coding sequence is TGCGCCAGCAGCTTGTCGAGTTCCGGAAACACCATATATTTT.